This TCR beta chain appears in the sequencing data of a study of esophageal squamous cell carcinoma under preoperative chemotherapy (dated by TCRdb to about 2018). Study-level background: Both tumor-infiltrating lymphocytes and peripheral blood T cells had their TCR repertoires profiled in the study. The effects of paclitaxel-nedaplatin chemotherapy on T-cell receptor repertoires in patients with esophageal squamous cell carcinoma were assessed. The cohort comprised roughly five patients with primary esophageal squamous cell carcinoma. Repertoires from samples collected before paclitaxel-nedaplatin therapy were compared with repertoires from samples collected after the therapy.

What the research found in general, with its limitations: Paclitaxel-nedaplatin therapy caused immediate and substantial changes in clonotype frequency, and abundant clones were more likely to contract than to amplify. After chemotherapy, TCR diversity rose significantly in peripheral T cells, but this increase was not seen in tumor-infiltrating lymphocytes. A small cohort was used, with only 5 or 6 patients with esophageal squamous cell carcinoma being analyzed. Tumor-infiltrating lymphocytes after treatment appeared to come partly from peripheral T cells migrating into the tumor, rather than solely from local clonal changes.

V drops 3 bases and J drops 11 bases, leaving 19 bases in between. The CDR3 goes from the cysteine to the phenylalanine over 14 residues. Solely the CDR3 DNA is kept, with 42 bases framed from the first base. The receptor library was made with PCR. The sequencer was a HiSeq X Ten. TCR repertoires were characterized by high-throughput sequencing. Through fastp at Q25 and MiXCR, TCRdb rebuilt clones from the public reads, retaining in-frame beta chains. For every CDR3 protein sequence, its rows merge into one entry that carries the most common genes and DNA. This sample comprises 15,000 to 20,000 distinct CDR3 sequences, approximately 50% of them detected only once. The ten largest clonotypes hold over 25% of the sample. Regarding this clonotype: Its antigen is currently not known. A much larger clone lies one base from this, so it may be a read error.

This specimen's time point label, interpreted: before preoperative PTX-NDP chemotherapy. Patients received paclitaxel-nedaplatin as preoperative chemotherapy before surgery. This sample was gathered from a patient given preoperative chemotherapy. The rearrangement joined TRBV12-3 or TRBV12-4 to TRBJ2-5; a weak D assignment points to TRBD2 (6 bases agree). This receptor was identified in a human donor with esophageal squamous cell carcinoma. The donor label of this sample is uncertain. The nucleotides read TGTGCCAGCAGTTTTCGCGGGAAGGGCTATGAGCAGTACTTC. Its protein product is CASSFRGKGYEQYF.